This T cell receptor (beta chain) originates from a study of T-cell memory formation after mild COVID-19. Whole-study context: There were largely donor-specific TCR clusters. Study-wide results and caveats: The study detected some responding clones in pre-infection memory, suggesting cross-reactive memory joined. Shrinking CD4+ clones were chiefly CM and EM; CD8+ ones were chiefly EMRA.

Losses at the gene ends were 5 bases for V and 7 bases for J; bases not matched to a gene: 8. The CDR3 totals 15 residues. Germline V CDR1 and CDR2: SGHTA, FQGNSA. TCRdb processed the 5' RACE reads anew with MiXCR; each CDR3 protein has one entry. The data contain a few hundred thousand distinct CDR3 sequences, approximately 9% of them singletons. Note on this clonotype: Its target is not known.

This TCR came from a man aged 18 to 35 who had mild COVID-19 (a few samples of this study predate the infection). Cell type and time point are not known. The chain joins TRBV7-2 to TRBJ2-2, with 9 nucleotides matching TRBD1. Sequenced input: PBMCs or a T cell subset sorted from them (not recorded which). Here the CDR3 reads CASSPYRGLGGELFF. The CDR3 DNA sequence: TGTGCCAGCAGCCCTTACAGGGGGCTGGGCGGGGAGCTGTTTTTT. Together with reference TRBV7-2 and TRBJ2-2, the CDR3 gives the full variable domain: GAGVSQSPSNKVTEKGKDVELRCDPISGHTALYWYRQSLGQGLEFLIYFQGNSAPDKSGLPSDRFSAERTGGSVSTLTIQRTQQEDSAVYLCASSPYRGLGGELFFGEGSRLTVL.